Shown below are 18 T cell receptor beta chains from a single sample sequenced in a study of T cell responses to AZD1222 COVID-19 vaccine. The protocol was immunoSEQ multiplex PCR, while the TCRdb copy is restricted to in-frame clones and leaves out a portion. The sample includes some 150,000 clones, roughly 90% of them seen just once. Sequenced material: peripheral blood, taken 28 days after the second AZD1222 dose. These receptor sequences come from an adult who received the AZD1222 COVID-19 vaccine.

This clone was counted only a few times. The chain couples TRBV11-1 to TRBJ2-7; D perhaps matches TRBD1 (5 bases). Germline lookup yields CDR1 SGHAT and CDR2 FQDESV (reference sequence). Deletions cut 1 base from V and 3 bases from J, with 16 bases between. The CDR3 totals 16 residues. The CDR3 DNA reads as TGTGCCAGCAGCTTAGGACGAACAGGTCCCGACTACGAGCAGTACTTC. The encoded protein is CASSLGRTGPDYEQYF. Full variable domain (rest looked up from reference TRBV11-1 and TRBJ2-7): EAEVAQSPRYKITEKSQAVAFWCDPISGHATLYWYRQILGQGPELLVQFQDESVVDDSQLPKDRFSAERLKGVDSTLKIQPAELGDSAMYLCASSLGRTGPDYEQYFGPGTRLTVT.

The J gene is TRBJ1-5, the V gene TRBV7-9; maybe TRBD1 (6 bases). V lost 4 bases to trimming and J lost 4 bases, with 11 bases between them. The CDR3 length is 14 residues. The germline V gene encodes CDR1 SEHNR and CDR2 FQNEAQ (reference sequence). In nucleotides, the CDR3 is TGTGCCAGCAGCTCAGGACAGCTTAATCAGCCCCAGCATTTT. Translated: CASSSGQLNQPQHF.

The chain has TRBV15 and TRBJ2-6, with 7 bases lining up with TRBD1. This CDR3 region has 15 residues. The junction had 0 bases not matched to a gene; V was cut back by 1 base and J by 3 bases. Germline V gene sequence: CDR1 LNHNV, CDR2 YYDKDF (reference sequence). The CDR3 region has the DNA TGTGCCACCAGCAGAGGGACAGGTGGGGCCAACGTCCTGACTTTC. Amino acids: CATSRGTGGANVLTF.

The V and J genes are TRBV2 and TRBJ1-1; D not resolved. The CDR3 runs to 14 residues. The ends were cut back, 6 bases at V and 2 bases at J, with 13 bases in the middle. From germline, CDR1 is SNHLY and CDR2 FYNNEI. CDR3 sequence: CASRTRATNTEAFF. The CDR3 DNA reads as TGTGCCAGCAGAACCCGGGCCACCAACACTGAAGCTTTCTTT.

The genes are TRBV5-1 and TRBJ2-3, with 8 bases matching TRBD1. This CDR3 has 16 amino acids. J lost 3 bases, V lost 4 bases, and 10 bases had no gene match. Per germline, CDR1 SGHRS and CDR2 YFSETQ. In DNA form, the CDR3 reads TGCGCCAGCAGCCTCGGACAGGGTAGCAGGACAGATACGCAGTATTTT. Residues: CASSLGQGSRTDTQYF.

This chain joins TRBV6-6 and TRBJ2-1; possible D gene TRBD2, 6 bases. The CDR3 spans 14 residues. CDR1 MNHNY and CDR2 SVGAGI come from the germline V gene (reference sequence). Trimming stripped 10 bases from V and 5 bases from J, with 18 bases between. As DNA, the CDR3 is TGTGCCACCGAAGTACTAGCTTCCCACAATGAGCAGTTCTTC. Its translation: CATEVLASHNEQFF.

This clone was found a few times. The chain employs TRBV19 and TRBJ2-2; 10 bases fit TRBD2. J lost 5 bases, V lost 5 bases, and 2 bases had no gene match. Looked up from germline, CDR1 is LNHDA and CDR2 is SQIVND (reference sequence). The CDR3 is 14 amino acids. CDR3 in amino acids: CASSRTSGTGELFF. In nucleotides, the CDR3 is TGTGCCAGTAGTCGGACTAGCGGTACCGGGGAGCTGTTTTTT.

This clone was observed a few times. The CDR3 is CASRGGQGRDTEAFF. CDR3 coding DNA: TGCGCCAGCAGAGGGGGACAGGGGCGCGACACTGAAGCTTTCTTT. The V and J genes are TRBV5-1 and TRBJ1-1, with 10 bases lining up with TRBD1. Trimming took 5 bases from V and 3 from J; bases not matched to a gene: 7. Per germline, CDR1 SGHRS and CDR2 YFSETQ. The CDR3 loop spans 15 amino acids.

The rearrangement joins TRBV24-1 to TRBJ1-2; 12 bases line up with TRBD1. The CDR3 is 17 residues long. CDR1 KGHDR and CDR2 SFDVKD come from the germline V gene. V was clipped by 5 bases and J by 8 bases; unmatched bases: 14. Here the CDR3 reads CATSAAGTGGSKGGYTF. CDR3 nucleotide sequence: TGTGCCACCAGTGCAGCCGGGACAGGGGGCTCCAAGGGAGGCTACACCTTC.

This chain links TRBV5-1 with TRBJ2-7; D ambiguous. Germline values: CDR1 SGHRS, CDR2 YFSETQ. The CDR3 runs 14 residues. Trimming took off 0 bases at V and 3 bases at J, with 10 bases between the two ends. CDR3 residues: CASSLAVGDYEQYF. The DNA of the CDR3 is TGCGCCAGCAGCTTGGCCGTCGGCGACTACGAGCAGTACTTC.

The chain has TRBV29-1 and TRBJ2-7; D unclear. The V gene's germline CDR1 is SQVTM and CDR2 ANQGSEA. This CDR3 is built from 12 residues. V was pared by 1 base and J by 4 bases, with 8 bases between. The CDR3 DNA follows: TGCAGCGTTGAAGTGACCATGTACGAGCAGTACTTC. Protein product: CSVEVTMYEQYF.

The chain is built from TRBV5-1 and TRBJ1-2, with TRBD1 as a possible D gene (5 bases). The CDR3 has 18 amino acids. The V and J ends lost 1 base and 3 bases respectively, with 22 bases between them. Per germline, CDR1 SGHRS and CDR2 YFSETQ. This CDR3 reads CASSLPRLGGLEHYGYTF. CDR3 DNA: TGCGCCAGCAGCTTGCCCCGACTCGGGGGGTTAGAGCACTATGGCTACACCTTC.

The chain is built from TRBV5-5 and TRBJ2-1, with 10 bases matching TRBD2. The CDR3 covers 15 residues. V lost 3 bases and J lost 1; bases outside the gene matches: 1. Germline V lookup: CDR1 SGHKS, CDR2 YYEKEE (reference sequence). The CDR3 spells CASSSSGSSYNEQFF. CDR3 coding DNA: TGTGCCAGCAGCTCTAGCGGGAGTTCCTACAATGAGCAGTTCTTC.

The J gene is TRBJ2-7, the V gene TRBV6-5; possible D gene TRBD1, 5 bases. The CDR3 extends over 11 amino acids. The germline gives CDR1 MNHEY, CDR2 SVGAGI. Trimming shortened V by 9 bases and J by 6 bases, and 12 bases separated the two germline ends. The CDR3 here is CASLGASEQYF. The DNA for the CDR3 is TGTGCCAGTCTAGGGGCTAGCGAGCAGTACTTC.

The chain carries TRBV28 and TRBJ1-2, with TRBD1 as a possible D gene (5 bases). The length of the CDR3 is 16 residues. V was cut by 9 bases and J by 0 bases, with 20 bases left in between. The germline CDR1 and CDR2 sequences are MDHEN and SYDVKM. CDR3 coding DNA: TGTGCCAGTGGGGGTTTTCCGAAGCCGACTAACTATGGCTACACCTTC. This sequence encodes CASGGFPKPTNYGYTF.

The rearrangement uses TRBV28 and TRBJ2-3; the match to TRBD2 covers 7 bases. J was trimmed by 2 bases and V by 3 bases; bases with no gene match: 11. The CDR3 is 17 residues long. From germline, CDR1 is MDHEN and CDR2 SYDVKM. The CDR3, as DNA: TGTGCCAGCAGTTTTTCAGTCCGGGAGGATTTCACAGATACGCAGTATTTT. Amino acids: CASSFSVREDFTDTQYF.

The V and J genes are TRBV5-1 and TRBJ2-7, with D uncertain. V was clipped by 0 bases and J by 0 bases, with 4 bases between them. CDR1 SGHRS and CDR2 YFSETQ come from the germline V gene. This CDR3 spans 13 amino acids. The CDR3 bases are TGCGCCAGCAGCTTGGATATCTCCTACGAGCAGTACTTC. Its protein is CASSLDISYEQYF.

The chain recombines TRBV27 with TRBJ2-1, with D maybe TRBD2 (6 bases). Germline V gene lookup returns CDR1 MNHEY and CDR2 SMNVEV (reference sequence). Deletions cut 7 bases from V and 10 bases from J, with 26 bases between. The CDR3 is 16 residues long. The CDR3 nucleotides are TGTGCCAGCACCTCCTCGGAGGGGTTTTCTGTTGGGGAGCAGTTCTTC. This gives the protein CASTSSEGFSVGEQFF.